Listed here are 11 T cell receptor beta chains from one sample, sequenced in a study of T-cell reconstitution after alpha-beta-depleted transplantation in children (dated by TCRdb to the mid-2010s). Receptors were amplified or captured by PCR. Sequenced on an Illumina HiSeq 2500. To normalize quantification of the TCRbeta repertoire, the TCR libraries were built with molecular barcoding that relied on unique molecular identifiers. TCRdb cleaned the public reads at Q25 with fastp, built clones with MiXCR and kept in-frame beta chains. For every CDR3 protein sequence, its rows merge into one entry that carries the most common genes and DNA. This sample lists a few hundred thousand distinct CDR3 sequences; 13% were detected once. The ten largest make up over 2% of the sample. The meaning of the sample's treatment or condition label: allogeneic hematopoietic cell transplantation with graft depleted of TCRalphabeta T cells and CD19 B cells.

Specimen: PBMCs, mostly from graft donor cells, collected 360 days after TCRalphabeta/CD19-depleted stem cell transplant. Receptors originate from a male patient younger than 18 who had a stem cell transplant for acute myeloid leukemia, so the T cells may come from the graft donor.

This chain links TRBV29-1 with TRBJ2-7, with 9 positions matching TRBD2. Looked up from germline, CDR1 is SQVTM and CDR2 is ANQGSEA. There are 13 residues in the CDR3. CDR3 loop: CRVGREGSHEQYF. In DNA, the CDR3 is TGCAGGGTGGGGCGGGAGGGTTCCCACGAGCAGTACTTC.

In its sample, this clonotype was seen a few times. The chain employs TRBV7-3 and TRBJ2-1; TRBD1 is a possible D gene (7 bases). The germline V and J ends were trimmed by 2 bases and 6 bases, with 20 bases remaining between them. Germline CDR1 reads SGHTA; CDR2 reads FQGTGA. The length of the CDR3 is 17 residues. CDR3 region: CASSLRTAGGLFNEQFF. The CDR3 DNA follows: TGTGCCAGCAGCTTACGGACCGCAGGGGGACTCTTCAATGAGCAGTTCTTC.

The rearrangement uses TRBV15 and TRBJ2-3; D not certain. This CDR3 is built from 17 residues. Germline V gene sequence: CDR1 LNHNV, CDR2 YYDKDF (reference sequence). Trimming left V 0 bases short and J 1 base short, with 14 bases between. Here the CDR3 reads CATSRDPVGFGTDTQYF. Written as DNA, the CDR3 is TGTGCCACCAGCAGAGATCCCGTGGGCTTCGGCACAGATACGCAGTATTTT.

At least ten counts were recorded for this clonotype. The chain is built from TRBV20-1 and TRBJ2-1, with 10 bases that match TRBD2. CDR1 is DFQATT, CDR2 SNEGSKA, per germline (reference sequence). Losses at the gene ends were 3 bases for V and 14 bases for J; bases not matched to a gene: 7. The length of the CDR3 is 12 residues. CDR3 DNA sequence: TGCAGTGCTAGTTTCCTAGCGGGAGATAAGTTCTTC. Translated: CSASFLAGDKFF.

J is TRBJ1-4 and V is TRBV20-1, with a weak D call TRBD1 (6 bases). CDR1 is DFQATT and CDR2 is SNEGSKA in the germline V gene (reference sequence). There are 15 residues in the CDR3. Trimming took off 1 base at V and 8 bases at J, with 17 bases between the two ends. The CDR3 DNA follows: TGCAGTGCTAGAGTTCCTGACAGGCCCATGGAAAAACTGTTTTTT. Its translation: CSARVPDRPMEKLFF.

This clonotype appeared a few times. The rearrangement links TRBV12-3 or TRBV12-4 to TRBJ2-5, with D maybe TRBD2 (6 bases). V gave up 2 bases and J gave up 4 bases, with 11 bases separating them. This CDR3 region has 14 residues. CDR3 DNA sequence: TGTGCCAGCAGTTTAATCGCCGGGGGAGAGACCCAGTACTTC. This codes for CASSLIAGGETQYF.

This clonotype was detected a few times. The DNA of the CDR3 is TGCAGCGTTGACCAGGGGGGGTCCTACGAGCAGTACTTC. Encoded protein: CSVDQGGSYEQYF. V is TRBV29-1 and J is TRBJ2-7, with D possibly being TRBD1 or TRBD2 (7 bases each). CDR1 and CDR2 (germline): SQVTM, ANQGSEA. V was clipped by 3 bases and J by 1 base, with 10 bases between them. CDR3 length equals 13 residues.

This clonotype came up a few times. The chain joins TRBV27 to TRBJ2-7; D possibly uses TRBD1 or TRBD2 (5 bases each). CDR1 is MNHEY and CDR2 is SMNVEV in the germline V gene (reference sequence). The CDR3 sequence is 15 residues long. Trimming removed 6 bases from V and 2 bases from J, with 17 bases in between. The CDR3 bases are TGTGCCAGCAGGACGGGACGATCCGACGCCTACGAGCAGTACTTC. Its translation is CASRTGRSDAYEQYF.

This clonotype has a count of ten or more. The gene calls are TRBV5-1 and TRBJ2-7; D ambiguous. The CDR3 runs 16 residues. CDR1 SGHRS and CDR2 YFSETQ come from the germline V gene. Trimming pared 3 bases from V and 0 bases from J, leaving 16 bases between. As DNA, the CDR3 is TGCGCCAGCAGCTCCATGTACCTGAAGAGCTCCTACGAGCAGTACTTC. Translating gives CASSSMYLKSSYEQYF.

This clonotype was found many times. The rearrangement links TRBV20-1 to TRBJ2-1; 10 nucleotides match TRBD2. V lost 0 bases, J lost 6 bases, and 5 bases stayed unmatched. Germline CDR1 DFQATT, CDR2 SNEGSKA (reference sequence). This CDR3 comprises 15 residues. CDR3 loop: CSARDSSGSLNEQFF. CDR3 bases: TGCAGTGCTAGAGATTCTAGCGGGAGCCTCAATGAGCAGTTCTTC.

This clonotype was seen a few times. The rearrangement uses TRBV28 and TRBJ2-7; D is possibly TRBD2 (5 bases). Trimming shortened V by 4 bases and J by 7 bases, and 14 bases separated the two germline ends. The CDR3 is 13 residues long. CDR1 MDHEN and CDR2 SYDVKM come from the germline V gene. The CDR3 reads CASSSPEGREQYF. CDR3 nucleotide sequence: TGTGCCAGCAGTTCCCCTGAGGGCCGTGAGCAGTACTTC.